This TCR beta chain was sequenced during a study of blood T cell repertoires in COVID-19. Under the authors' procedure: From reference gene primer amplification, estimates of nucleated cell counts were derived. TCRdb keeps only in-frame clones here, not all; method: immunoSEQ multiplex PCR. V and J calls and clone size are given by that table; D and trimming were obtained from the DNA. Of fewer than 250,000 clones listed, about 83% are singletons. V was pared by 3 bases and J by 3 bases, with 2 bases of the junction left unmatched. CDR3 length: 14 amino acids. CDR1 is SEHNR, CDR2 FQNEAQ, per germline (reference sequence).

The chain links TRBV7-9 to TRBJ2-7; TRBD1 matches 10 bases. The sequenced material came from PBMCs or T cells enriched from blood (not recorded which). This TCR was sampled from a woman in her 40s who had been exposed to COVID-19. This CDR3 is CASSLGQGNYEQYF. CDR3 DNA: TGTGCCAGCAGCTTGGGACAGGGGAACTACGAGCAGTACTTC.